The present entry profiles one T cell receptor beta chain with its context. Its antigen remains unidentified. The data stem from a study of cytomegalovirus exposure and HLA in healthy donors. Study-wide findings and caveats: When the data were analyzed later, several of the most significant clusters appeared to be linked to common viral pathogens. In a later analysis, at a false discovery rate of 0.05, over 15,000 TCR beta sequences matched HLA alleles. Presence/absence comparisons presumed near-even sequencing depth among donors.

Looked up from germline, CDR1 is LNHDA and CDR2 is SQIVND (reference sequence). This CDR3 spans 13 amino acids. Trimming took off 7 bases at V and 2 bases at J, with 9 bases between the two ends. It was with 60 Vbeta and 13 Jbeta primers that the PCR ran. Sequenced by immunoSEQ multiplex PCR; TCRdb stores in-frame clones only, minus some. The profile shows some 120,000 clones, around 77% of them singletons. Sampled while nominally healthy, donors likely had unrecorded immune exposures. Sequences were obtained from PBMCs. This sequence originates from a man in his forties in good health and CMV-seropositive. The chain uses TRBV19 and TRBJ1-5; perhaps TRBD1 as D (6 bases). Here the CDR3 reads CASTYRGNQPQHF. The CDR3 coding sequence is TGTGCCAGTACCTACAGGGGCAATCAGCCCCAGCATTTT.